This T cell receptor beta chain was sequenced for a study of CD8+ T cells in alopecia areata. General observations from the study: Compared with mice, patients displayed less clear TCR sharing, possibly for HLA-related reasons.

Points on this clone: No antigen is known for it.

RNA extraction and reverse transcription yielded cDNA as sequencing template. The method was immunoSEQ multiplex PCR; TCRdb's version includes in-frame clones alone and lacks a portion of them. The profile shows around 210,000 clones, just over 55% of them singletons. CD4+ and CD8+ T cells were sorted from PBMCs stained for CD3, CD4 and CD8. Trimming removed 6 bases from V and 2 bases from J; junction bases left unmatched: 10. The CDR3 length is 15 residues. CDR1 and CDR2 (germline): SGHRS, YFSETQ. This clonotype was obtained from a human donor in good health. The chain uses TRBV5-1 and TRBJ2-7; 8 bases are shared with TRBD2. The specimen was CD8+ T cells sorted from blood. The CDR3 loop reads CASKSPERGTYEQYF. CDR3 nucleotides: TGCGCCAGCAAATCGCCCGAGCGGGGGACCTACGAGCAGTACTTC.